This T cell receptor beta chain was recovered during a study of T cells in Graves' hyperthyroidism and ophthalmopathy. This clonotype appeared once. With 6 bases removed from V and 0 bases from J, the gap between germline ends came to 12 bases. This CDR3 is built from 14 residues. Per the germline V gene, CDR1 is MNHNS and CDR2 is SASEGT. Amplification of TCR beta CDR3 regions used RNA as the template. The TCR CDR3 first-round RT-PCR relied on the HTBI primer set. A single record per CDR3 protein comes from TCRdb applying MiXCR to the multiplex PCR reads. Of about 500,000 distinct CDR3 sequences detected, over 45% appear once; the ten largest clones hold approximately 44%.

Sequencing was carried out using peripheral blood or thyroid tissue (not recorded which). The TCR comes from an adult woman with Graves' disease, either hyperthyroidism or ophthalmopathy (not recorded which). The genes are TRBV6-1 and TRBJ2-7, with a tentative D call TRBD1 (5 bases). The CDR3 DNA sequence: TGTGCCAGCAGCGATAGACAGAGCTCCTACGAGCAGTACTTC. This codes for CASSDRQSSYEQYF.